These T cell receptor beta chains were read from a single sample in a study of glioma-infiltrating T cells. TCRdb called the multiplex PCR reads again in MiXCR, with one record for every CDR3 protein. The table records roughly 3,900 distinct CDR3 sequences, less than 40% of them present only once. The sample was glioma tissue, nonneoplastic brain tissue, or PBMCs (not recorded which). The receptors derive from a human donor with low-grade glioma or glioblastoma, undergoing nonglioma brain surgery, or in good health (not recorded which). CDR3s include the opening cysteine and the closing phenylalanine or tryptophan.

V,J,CDR3
TRBV6-2/TRBV6-3,TRBJ2-7,CASRPTSGSYEQYF
TRBV4-1,TRBJ1-6,CASSQDTGSSYNSPLHF
TRBV20-1,TRBJ1-1,CSARTGTGGSDEAFF
TRBV7-3,TRBJ1-1,CASSTSDRGATEAFF
TRBV15,TRBJ1-2,CATRRAGSNYCYTF
TRBV6-2/TRBV6-3,TRBJ1-1,CASRSVRNTEAFF
TRBV13,TRBJ2-7,CASNAGAREDEQYF
TRBV19,TRBJ1-1,CASSRNTEAFF
TRBV5-1,TRBJ1-1,CASSSLTFDTEAFF
TRBV27,TRBJ1-1,CASTSGPRGLNTEAFF
TRBV20-1,TRBJ1-2,CSASSGPNYGYTF
TRBV2,TRBJ1-1,CASSEPGEAFF
TRBV7-2,TRBJ2-5,CASSLNPRETQYF